This T cell receptor (beta chain) was found in a study of cytomegalovirus exposure and HLA in healthy donors. Study-wide results and limits: Specific recognition of CMV antigens was confirmed in vitro for three chains (all CMV-associated).

In its sample, this clone was seen a few times. Its specificity is not known. The data were produced by immunoSEQ multiplex PCR, yet TCRdb's version contains in-frame clones alone and is incomplete. The table records about 110,000 clones, around 85% of them present only once. The source of this sequence is a woman aged 18-30 years in good health and CMV-seronegative. The specimen sequenced was PBMCs.

CDR3 nucleotide sequence: TGTGCTAGTGGCCCCTCGGGAGGGGGCCCCTACAATGAGCAGTTCTTC. The encoded protein is CASGPSGGGPYNEQFF. This rearrangement joins TRBV12-5 to TRBJ2-1; a possible D gene is TRBD2 (8 bases). Trimming shortened V by 6 bases and J by 2 bases, and 17 bases separated the two germline ends. Germline V gene sequence: CDR1 LGHNT, CDR2 FRNRAP. The CDR3 consists of 16 residues.